These T cell receptor beta chains were read from a single sample in a study of beta chain features in type 1 diabetes. Assay used: immunoSEQ multiplex PCR; TCRdb lists only in-frame clones, some missing. This sample yields 300,000 to 450,000 clones, of which about 19% are seen a single time; around 0.045% belongs to the top ten. Sequencing used naive CD4+ T cells from blood. These receptors were taken from a woman under 30 in good health. The CDR3 runs from the conserved cysteine through the conserved F or W. Fields, in order: clone size, J gene, V gene, D gene, CDR3 protein, CDR3 DNA. D genes are given only for firm matches. Size values are once, few and many counts, or a class for expanded clones, and some rows have none.

clone size: NA; J gene: TRBJ1-4; V gene: TRBV30; D gene: TRBD1; CDR3 protein: CAWSRGLRGRLFF; CDR3 DNA: TGTGCCTGGAGCAGGGGGCTAAGGGGAAGACTGTTTTTT
clone size: NA; J gene: TRBJ2-1; V gene: TRBV10-3; D gene: NA; CDR3 protein: CAISESTRRESYNEQFF; CDR3 DNA: TGTGCCATCAGTGAGTCGACTCGGCGGGAATCCTACAATGAGCAGTTCTTC
clone size: NA; J gene: TRBJ1-1; V gene: TRBV5-4; D gene: NA; CDR3 protein: CASSLVGLENTEAFF; CDR3 DNA: TGTGCCAGCAGCTTGGTGGGACTGGAGAACACTGAAGCTTTCTTT
clone size: few; J gene: TRBJ2-5; V gene: TRBV7-2; D gene: NA; CDR3 protein: CASSSQGRAQETQYF; CDR3 DNA: TGTGCCAGCAGCTCACAGGGCAGGGCCCAAGAGACCCAGTACTTC
clone size: NA; J gene: TRBJ2-1; V gene: TRBV25-1; D gene: TRBD2; CDR3 protein: CASSLSAGGFYNEQFF; CDR3 DNA: TGTGCCAGCAGTCTCTCAGCGGGAGGCTTCTACAATGAGCAGTTCTTC
clone size: NA; J gene: TRBJ1-2; V gene: TRBV7-9; D gene: NA; CDR3 protein: CASTPNRDIGYTF; CDR3 DNA: TGTGCCAGCACCCCAAACCGGGACATCGGCTACACCTTC
clone size: NA; J gene: TRBJ1-1; V gene: TRBV29-1; D gene: NA; CDR3 protein: CSVEGLQGRRTEAFF; CDR3 DNA: TGCAGCGTTGAAGGATTACAGGGAAGGAGGACTGAAGCTTTCTTT
clone size: NA; J gene: TRBJ2-2; V gene: TRBV30; D gene: NA; CDR3 protein: CAWQGTGELFF; CDR3 DNA: TGTGCCTGGCAGGGTACCGGGGAGCTGTTTTTT
clone size: NA; J gene: TRBJ2-3; V gene: TRBV18; D gene: NA; CDR3 protein: CASSPAGGHTDTQYF; CDR3 DNA: TGTGCCAGCTCACCAGCGGGTGGGCACACAGATACGCAGTATTTT
clone size: few; J gene: TRBJ2-5; V gene: TRBV9; D gene: NA; CDR3 protein: CASSVASGSGTQYF; CDR3 DNA: TGTGCCAGCAGCGTAGCTTCGGGATCCGGGACCCAGTACTTC
clone size: few; J gene: TRBJ2-1; V gene: TRBV15; D gene: TRBD2; CDR3 protein: CATSTMTSGSQNEQFF; CDR3 DNA: TGTGCCACCAGCACCATGACTAGCGGGAGTCAGAATGAGCAGTTCTTC
clone size: NA; J gene: TRBJ2-5; V gene: TRBV2; D gene: NA; CDR3 protein: CASSRLREETQYF; CDR3 DNA: TGTGCCAGCAGCAGACTGAGGGAAGAGACCCAGTACTTC
clone size: few; J gene: TRBJ2-7; V gene: TRBV19; D gene: TRBD2; CDR3 protein: CASRLAGVGEQYF; CDR3 DNA: TGTGCCAGTAGACTAGCGGGAGTTGGAGAGCAGTACTTC
clone size: few; J gene: TRBJ2-2; V gene: TRBV27; D gene: NA; CDR3 protein: CASSLWTSDTGELFF; CDR3 DNA: TGTGCCAGCAGTTTATGGACTTCTGACACCGGGGAGCTGTTTTTT
clone size: NA; J gene: TRBJ2-7; V gene: TRBV4-3; D gene: TRBD2; CDR3 protein: CASSPRGTSGGREQYF; CDR3 DNA: TGCGCCAGCAGCCCGCGCGGGACTAGCGGGGGAAGGGAGCAGTACTTC
clone size: NA; J gene: TRBJ2-1; V gene: TRBV5-1; D gene: TRBD1; CDR3 protein: CASSVGTGGSEQFF; CDR3 DNA: TGCGCCAGCAGCGTCGGGACAGGGGGCTCGGAGCAGTTCTTC
clone size: NA; J gene: TRBJ2-3; V gene: TRBV30; D gene: TRBD1; CDR3 protein: CAWSPGGSDTQYF; CDR3 DNA: TGTGCCTGGAGCCCAGGGGGATCAGATACGCAGTATTTT
clone size: few; J gene: TRBJ2-7; V gene: TRBV7-2; D gene: NA; CDR3 protein: CASSLGLAYEQYF; CDR3 DNA: TGTGCCAGCAGCTTAGGTCTAGCCTACGAGCAGTACTTC
clone size: few; J gene: TRBJ2-6; V gene: TRBV7-3; D gene: TRBD2; CDR3 protein: CASSPKQGGSGANVLTF; CDR3 DNA: TGTGCCAGCAGTCCTAAGCAGGGAGGGTCTGGGGCCAACGTCCTGACTTTC
clone size: few; J gene: TRBJ2-4; V gene: TRBV18; D gene: TRBD2; CDR3 protein: CASSPPGAGVAKNIQYF; CDR3 DNA: TGTGCCAGCTCACCACCGGGAGCGGGGGTAGCCAAAAACATTCAGTACTTC
clone size: NA; J gene: TRBJ1-2; V gene: TRBV14; D gene: TRBD1; CDR3 protein: CASSQATGAYSNYGYTF; CDR3 DNA: TGTGCCAGCAGCCAAGCGACAGGGGCATATTCTAACTATGGCTACACCTTC
clone size: few; J gene: TRBJ1-2; V gene: TRBV18; D gene: TRBD1; CDR3 protein: CASSQDRANYGYTF; CDR3 DNA: TGTGCCAGCTCGCAGGACAGGGCCAACTATGGCTACACCTTC
clone size: NA; J gene: TRBJ2-1; V gene: TRBV9; D gene: NA; CDR3 protein: CASSVAGAGVHEQFF; CDR3 DNA: TGTGCCAGCAGCGTAGCTGGGGCAGGGGTCCATGAGCAGTTCTTC
clone size: few; J gene: TRBJ2-7; V gene: TRBV29-1; D gene: TRBD2; CDR3 protein: CSVEPRIAGEAQYF; CDR3 DNA: TGCAGCGTTGAACCCCGGATAGCGGGTGAAGCGCAGTACTTC
clone size: once; J gene: TRBJ2-7; V gene: TRBV19; D gene: NA; CDR3 protein: CASRINPTTPKAYEQYF; CDR3 DNA: TGTGCCAGTAGGATTAACCCCACGACTCCGAAGGCTTACGAGCAGTACTTC
clone size: few; J gene: TRBJ1-2; V gene: TRBV4-1; D gene: TRBD1; CDR3 protein: CASSQEFGQGGGYTF; CDR3 DNA: TGCGCCAGCAGCCAAGAGTTTGGACAGGGAGGAGGCTACACCTTC
clone size: NA; J gene: TRBJ2-5; V gene: TRBV7-9; D gene: NA; CDR3 protein: CASSRAGEETQYF; CDR3 DNA: TGTGCCAGCAGCAGGGCCGGGGAAGAGACCCAGTACTTC
clone size: NA; J gene: TRBJ2-3; V gene: TRBV18; D gene: NA; CDR3 protein: CASSLLAGSSTDTQYF; CDR3 DNA: TGTGCCAGCTCACTTCTTGCCGGGAGTAGCACAGATACGCAGTATTTT
clone size: once; J gene: TRBJ2-1; V gene: TRBV4-2; D gene: TRBD2; CDR3 protein: CASSHAGLAEINEQFF; CDR3 DNA: TGTGCCAGCAGCCACGCCGGACTAGCGGAGATCAATGAGCAGTTCTTC
clone size: few; J gene: TRBJ1-2; V gene: TRBV14; D gene: NA; CDR3 protein: CASSQSRTAHGYTF; CDR3 DNA: TGTGCCAGCAGCCAATCCCGGACAGCCCATGGCTACACCTTC
clone size: few; J gene: TRBJ2-7; V gene: TRBV25-1; D gene: NA; CDR3 protein: CASSDRLFEYF; CDR3 DNA: TGTGCCAGCAGTGACAGGCTGTTCGAGTACTTC
clone size: NA; J gene: TRBJ2-7; V gene: TRBV6-5; D gene: TRBD2; CDR3 protein: CASSNSGRAGYEQYF; CDR3 DNA: TGTGCCAGCAGTAATAGCGGGAGGGCAGGCTACGAGCAGTACTTC
clone size: NA; J gene: TRBJ1-1; V gene: TRBV29-1; D gene: NA; CDR3 protein: CSGGGSPAWTEAFF; CDR3 DNA: TGCAGCGGGGGGGGGAGCCCAGCTTGGACTGAAGCTTTCTTT
clone size: NA; J gene: TRBJ2-6; V gene: TRBV19; D gene: TRBD2; CDR3 protein: CASRIAGLSSGANVLTF; CDR3 DNA: TGTGCCAGTAGAATAGCGGGACTAAGCTCTGGGGCCAACGTCCTGACTTTC
clone size: few; J gene: TRBJ2-7; V gene: TRBV9; D gene: NA; CDR3 protein: CASIDEQYF; CDR3 DNA: TGTGCCAGCATAGACGAGCAGTACTTC
clone size: NA; J gene: TRBJ2-3; V gene: TRBV4-3; D gene: NA; CDR3 protein: CASSQGSGGADTQYF; CDR3 DNA: TGCGCCAGCAGCCAAGGGTCTGGGGGCGCAGATACGCAGTATTTT
clone size: few; J gene: TRBJ1-4; V gene: TRBV7-9; D gene: NA; CDR3 protein: CASSSGREATNEKLFF; CDR3 DNA: TGTGCCAGCAGCTCCGGTCGGGAGGCAACTAATGAAAAACTGTTTTTT
clone size: NA; J gene: TRBJ1-3; V gene: TRBV11-2; D gene: NA; CDR3 protein: CASSSLRGPLSGNTIYF; CDR3 DNA: TGTGCCAGCAGCTCCCTCCGAGGGCCTCTCTCTGGAAACACCATATATTTT
clone size: few; J gene: TRBJ2-7; V gene: TRBV25-1; D gene: NA; CDR3 protein: CASSEASRPLEQYF; CDR3 DNA: TGTGCCAGCAGTGAGGCTAGCAGGCCCCTCGAGCAGTACTTC
clone size: NA; J gene: TRBJ2-1; V gene: TRBV19; D gene: TRBD2; CDR3 protein: CASSRGLDSNEQFF; CDR3 DNA: TGTGCCAGTAGTAGGGGACTAGACTCCAATGAGCAGTTCTTC
clone size: NA; J gene: TRBJ2-1; V gene: TRBV11-2; D gene: TRBD1; CDR3 protein: CASSSNRGLSYNEQFF; CDR3 DNA: TGTGCCAGCAGCAGCAACAGGGGGTTATCCTACAATGAGCAGTTCTTC
clone size: few; J gene: TRBJ2-1; V gene: TRBV20-1; D gene: TRBD1; CDR3 protein: CSAPDRDEQFF; CDR3 DNA: TGCAGTGCTCCGGACAGGGATGAGCAGTTCTTC